This TCR beta chain was recovered during a study of T cell responses to AZD1222 COVID-19 vaccine. Broader study findings: Donors were mostly white British, more females; clonal diversity possibly underestimated. Seropositive status at baseline applied to only a handful of AZD1222 recipients. Variant regions that are unmutated are reportedly the target of nearly half of spike-specific TCRs.

This CDR3 is 14 amino acids long. CDR1 and CDR2 from the germline V gene are SGHNT and YYREEE (reference sequence). The V and J ends lost 3 bases and 7 bases, in that order; junction bases with no gene match: 0. Second-dose intervals near 4 or 12 weeks were combined. This clone was counted only a few times. What it binds is unknown. TCRdb keeps only in-frame clones here, not all; method: immunoSEQ multiplex PCR. The data show 100,000 or so clones, about 85% seen once. This TCR was recovered from an adult who received the AZD1222 COVID-19 vaccine. The sequencing here drew on peripheral blood, taken 28 days after the second AZD1222 dose. V is TRBV5-4 and J is TRBJ2-1; 14 nucleotides agree with TRBD2. CDR3 region: CASSWTSGRNEQFF. Here the CDR3 DNA reads TGTGCCAGCAGCTGGACTAGCGGGAGGAATGAGCAGTTCTTC.